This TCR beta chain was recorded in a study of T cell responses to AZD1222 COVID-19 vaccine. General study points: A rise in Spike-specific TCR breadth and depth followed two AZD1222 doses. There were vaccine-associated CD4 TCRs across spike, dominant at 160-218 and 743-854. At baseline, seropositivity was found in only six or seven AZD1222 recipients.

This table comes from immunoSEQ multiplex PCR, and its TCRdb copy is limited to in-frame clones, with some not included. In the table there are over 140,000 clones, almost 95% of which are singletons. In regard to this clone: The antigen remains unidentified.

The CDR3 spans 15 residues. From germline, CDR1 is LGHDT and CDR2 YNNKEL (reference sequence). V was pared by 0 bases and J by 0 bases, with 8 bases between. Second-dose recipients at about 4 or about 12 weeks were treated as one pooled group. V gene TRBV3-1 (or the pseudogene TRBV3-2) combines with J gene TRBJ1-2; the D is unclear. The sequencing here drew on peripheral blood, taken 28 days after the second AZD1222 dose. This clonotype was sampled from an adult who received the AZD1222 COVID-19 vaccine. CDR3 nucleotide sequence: TGTGCCAGCAGCCAAGACCGTTTTACTAACTATGGCTACACCTTC. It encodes CASSQDRFTNYGYTF.